These 30 T cell receptor beta chains came from one sample sequenced in a study of metastatic and nonmetastatic thyroid tumors. TCRdb redid the clone calls on the PCR reads using MiXCR. The table has 39,000 or so clones, roughly 50% seen once. Patients underwent thyroid surgery, and none had received any treatment before it. The sequenced material came from tumor tissue. These receptor sequences come from a male donor with papillary thyroid cancer or a benign thyroid nodule (not recorded which). Some clones in this sample may be carry-over from other donors' samples.

The chain has TRBV28 and TRBJ2-3; possibly TRBD1 for D (5 bases). Germline CDR1 is MDHEN and CDR2 is SYDVKM. The V end lost 3 bases, the J end lost 5 bases, and 18 bases lay between the germline ends. This CDR3 is built from 16 residues. CDR3 nucleotides: TGTGCCAGCAGTTTTGTCAGGGCGCCAACCCGAGATACGCAGTATTTT. This sequence encodes CASSFVRAPTRDTQYF.

The J gene is TRBJ2-7, the V gene TRBV10-3; 11 bases match TRBD2. This CDR3 has 16 amino acids. The ends lost 8 bases at V and 4 bases at J; junction bases unmatched: 13. Germline-derived CDR1 and CDR2 are ENHRY and SYGVKD. The DNA for the CDR3 is TGTGCCATCTCGACTAGCGGGACCGCGATTTCTTACGAGCAGTACTTC. Its protein is CAISTSGTAISYEQYF.

The genes are TRBV7-8 and TRBJ2-7; D tentatively reads TRBD1 or TRBD2 (6 bases each). Trimming took 0 bases from V and 4 from J, leaving 19 bases between them. This CDR3 spans 17 amino acids. Germline lookup yields CDR1 SGHVS and CDR2 FQNEAQ. CDR3 sequence (DNA): TGTGCCAGCAGCTTAGCGAGGGCCAGGGGAGGAGGTTACGAGCAGTACTTC. Translation: CASSLARARGGGYEQYF.

This clone was counted a few times. The rearrangement joins TRBV30 to TRBJ2-5; D possibly corresponds to TRBD1 (6 bases). The CDR3 loop spans 11 amino acids. CDR1 and CDR2 from the germline V gene are GTSNPN and SVGIG (reference sequence). The CDR3 DNA reads as TGTGGGCAGGGGAACCAAGAGACCCAGTACTTC. This encodes CGQGNQETQYF. Using reference TRBV30 and TRBJ2-5 for the parts outside the CDR3, the full variable domain is SQTIHQWPATLVQPVGSPLSLECTVEGTSNPNLYWYRQAAGRGLQLLFYSVGIGQISSEVPQNLSASRPQDRQFILSSKKLLLSDSGFYLCGQGNQETQYFGPGTRLLVL.

This clone has more than one count but fewer than ten. CDR3 coding DNA: TGTGCCAGCATACCAGGGGGCTCCTACGAGCAGTACTTC. As protein: CASIPGGSYEQYF. The chain uses TRBV6-1 and TRBJ2-7, with 7 bases fitting TRBD1. The CDR3 length is 13 residues. Germline CDR1 and CDR2: MNHNS and SASEGT. J was trimmed by 0 bases and V by 7 bases; bases with no gene match: 3.

The rearrangement uses TRBV7-3 and TRBJ2-2, with TRBD1 matching over 7 bases. The CDR3 runs to 16 residues. Per germline, CDR1 SGHTA and CDR2 FQGTGA. Trimming removed 5 bases from V and 1 base from J; junction bases left unmatched: 7. CDR3 protein: CASSPRQGGNTGELFF. Here the CDR3 DNA reads TGTGCCAGCAGCCCTAGACAGGGCGGGAACACCGGGGAGCTGTTTTTT.

This rearrangement joins TRBV28 to TRBJ2-7; 7 bases align to TRBD1. CDR1 MDHEN and CDR2 SYDVKM come from the germline V gene. V dropped 4 bases and J dropped 6; count of bases not matched to a gene: 12. This CDR3 has 15 residues. This CDR3 reads CASSSPGQPIGEQYF. For the CDR3, the DNA is TGTGCCAGCAGTTCCCCGGGACAGCCTATTGGCGAGCAGTACTTC.

This clone was counted a single time. The chain employs TRBV14 and TRBJ2-7; D is ambiguous. Germline CDR1 and CDR2: SGHDN and FVKESK. V gave up 1 base and J gave up 1 base, with 8 bases separating them. This CDR3 is 14 amino acids long. The CDR3 reads CASSQGHGSYEQYF. As DNA, the CDR3 is TGTGCCAGCAGCCAAGGGCACGGATCCTACGAGCAGTACTTC. The complete variable domain, with remaining parts taken from reference TRBV14 and TRBJ2-7, reads EAGVTQFPSHSVIEKGQTVTLRCDPISGHDNLYWYRRVMGKEIKFLLHFVKESKQDESGMPNNRFLAERTGGTYSTLKVQPAELEDSGVYFCASSQGHGSYEQYFGPGTRLTVT.

The V and J genes are TRBV7-2 and TRBJ1-4, with a possible D match to TRBD1 (5 bases). V dropped 6 bases and J dropped 5 bases, with 13 bases sitting between them. Germline V gives CDR1 SGHTA, CDR2 FQGNSA. The CDR3 has 14 residues. The CDR3 loop is CASRRQSRNEKLFF. Here the CDR3 DNA reads TGTGCCAGCAGAAGACAGTCTAGAAATGAAAAACTGTTTTTT. Based on the CDR3 plus reference TRBV7-2 and TRBJ1-4, the full variable domain is GAGVSQSPSNKVTEKGKDVELRCDPISGHTALYWYRQSLGQGLEFLIYFQGNSAPDKSGLPSDRFSAERTGGSVSTLTIQRTQQEDSAVYLCASRRQSRNEKLFFGSGTQLSVL.

By frequency in the sample, this clone is medium-sized. V usage is TRBV18 and J usage is TRBJ2-5; D remains unclear. V lost 1 base to trimming and J lost 1 base, with 1 base between them. CDR1 and CDR2 (germline): KGHSH, LQKENI. The CDR3 has 12 amino acids. CDR3 DNA: TGTGCCAGCTCACCACTCCAAGAGACCCAGTACTTC. Translated, it gives CASSPLQETQYF.

The rearrangement uses TRBV12-3 or TRBV12-4 and TRBJ1-1; 9 positions agree with TRBD1. There are 14 residues in the CDR3. The V and J ends lost 5 bases and 4 bases, in that order; junction bases with no gene match: 5. In DNA, the CDR3 is TGTGCCAGCAGTCGGACAGGGGTCGGCACTGAAGCTTTCTTT. It codes for CASSRTGVGTEAFF.

This chain uses TRBV20-1 with TRBJ2-7; 12 bases line up with TRBD2. This CDR3 has 15 amino acids. J lost 4 bases, V lost 6 bases, and 10 bases had no gene match. From germline, CDR1 is DFQATT and CDR2 SNEGSKA (reference sequence). For the CDR3, the DNA is TGCAGTGCCCAACTAGCGGGAGGCACCCAATACGAGCAGTACTTC. Its protein is CSAQLAGGTQYEQYF.

The V and J genes are TRBV7-2 and TRBJ2-7, with D unresolved. The CDR3 is 15 residues long. The germline V gene encodes CDR1 SGHTA and CDR2 FQGNSA. The V end was cut by 1 base, the J end by 2 bases, with 12 bases between. The CDR3 spells CASSLEWTQAYEQYF. Here the CDR3 DNA reads TGTGCCAGCAGCTTAGAGTGGACGCAAGCCTACGAGCAGTACTTC.

The V gene is TRBV28, the J gene TRBJ2-4, with 7 bases fitting TRBD1. With 6 bases clipped from V and 6 bases from J, the junction kept 11 bases outside the gene matches. Germline CDR1 reads MDHEN; CDR2 reads SYDVKM. The CDR3 runs to 15 residues. The CDR3 DNA sequence: TGTGCCAGCAGCCAGACAGGGACGGTTGGAAACATTCAGTACTTC. Encoded protein: CASSQTGTVGNIQYF.

This clone was observed a handful of times. The chain recombines TRBV28 with TRBJ2-7, with 9 bases matching TRBD2. The CDR3 spans 15 residues. Germline assignment: CDR1 MDHEN and CDR2 SYDVKM. Trimming removed 6 bases from V and 4 bases from J; junction bases left unmatched: 10. The chain's CDR3 is CASRWGLAGRYEQYF. For the CDR3, the DNA is TGTGCCAGCAGGTGGGGTCTAGCGGGAAGGTACGAGCAGTACTTC.

This clone appeared a few times. The chain links TRBV25-1 to TRBJ2-5; no clear D gene. This CDR3 has 15 residues. V was shortened by 2 bases and J by 5 bases, with 15 bases between the two germline ends. Germline V gene sequence: CDR1 MGHDK, CDR2 SYGVNS. This chain's CDR3 is CASSELGPREETQYF. The CDR3 bases are TGTGCCAGCAGTGAACTGGGTCCCCGAGAGGAGACCCAGTACTTC.

The rearrangement uses TRBV2 and TRBJ2-1; 9 bases line up with TRBD2. V lost 6 bases to trimming and J lost 0 bases; unmatched junction nucleotides: 3. Per the germline V gene, CDR1 is SNHLY and CDR2 is FYNNEI. This CDR3 is built from 15 residues. This CDR3 is CASRPGLASYNEQFF. The CDR3 bases are TGTGCCAGCAGGCCGGGACTAGCCTCCTACAATGAGCAGTTCTTC.

The chain couples TRBV6-1 to TRBJ2-7; D tentatively reads TRBD1 or TRBD2 (5 bases each). Trimming removed 9 bases at V and 2 bases at J, with 17 bases between. Germline V lookup: CDR1 MNHNS, CDR2 SASEGT. CDR3 length: 14 amino acids. The CDR3 nucleotides read TGTGCCAGTTGGGCCCGGGACGGGACCTACGAGCAGTACTTC. It translates to CASWARDGTYEQYF.

In this sample, this clone turned up a few times. The V and J genes are TRBV6-2 or TRBV6-3 and TRBJ2-1; TRBD1 matches 11 bases. CDR1 is MNHEY, CDR2 SVGEGT, per germline. Trimming at V came to 6 bases and at J to 7 bases, leaving 11 bases not matched to a gene. The CDR3 covers 16 residues. This CDR3 is CASSALLGQGGNEQFF. In nucleotides, the CDR3 is TGTGCCAGCAGCGCTCTTTTGGGACAGGGGGGAAATGAGCAGTTCTTC.

This clone is termed medium-sized. The chain uses TRBV28 and TRBJ1-5; D is uncertain. Germline lookup yields CDR1 MDHEN and CDR2 SYDVKM. CDR3 size: 16 residues. Trimming took off 6 bases at V and 0 bases at J, with 15 bases between the two ends. In DNA, the CDR3 is TGTGCCAGCAGACCTCCCGAGAGGTTTAGCAATCAGCCCCAGCATTTT. It yields the protein CASRPPERFSNQPQHF.

This clone occurred a few times. CDR3 loop: CASSQTYSGNTIYF. Written as DNA, the CDR3 is TGTGCCAGCAGCCAAACATACTCTGGAAACACCATATATTTT. The rearrangement links TRBV16 to TRBJ1-3; no clear D gene. CDR3 length: 14 residues. Trimming cost V 2 bases and J 0 bases, with 5 bases left between them. Germline V CDR1 and CDR2: KGHSY, FQNENV.

The gene calls are TRBV24-1 and TRBJ2-1, with D tentatively TRBD2 (5 bases). V lost 1 base, J lost 7 bases, and 7 bases lay in between. Looked up from germline, CDR1 is KGHDR and CDR2 is SFDVKD. This CDR3 has 13 residues. The DNA of the CDR3 is TGTGCCACCAGTGATTTCGGGGTGAATGAGCAGTTCTTC. This translates into CATSDFGVNEQFF.

This chain links TRBV11-1 with TRBJ1-5; 9 bases are a match to TRBD1. V shed 5 bases and J 4 bases; nucleotides not matched to a gene: 9. Germline V lookup: CDR1 SGHAT, CDR2 FQDESV (reference sequence). CDR3 length: 16 residues. CDR3 bases: TGTGCCAGCAGCCAAGGTGGGACAGGGAATAATCAGCCCCAGCATTTT. Its protein is CASSQGGTGNNQPQHF.

V usage is TRBV30 and J usage is TRBJ2-2; 10 bases are shared with TRBD1. J was trimmed by 5 bases and V by 4 bases; bases with no gene match: 7. The CDR3 spans 15 residues. Germline V gene lookup returns CDR1 GTSNPN and CDR2 SVGIG (reference sequence). CDR3 sequence (DNA): TGTGCCTGGATGACAGGGGGCCTGTTAACCGGGGAGCTGTTTTTT. Its translation is CAWMTGGLLTGELFF.

The chain carries TRBV27 and TRBJ2-7, with D maybe TRBD1 (7 bases). From germline, CDR1 is MNHEY and CDR2 SMNVEV (reference sequence). Trimming left V 2 bases short and J 6 bases short, with 14 bases between. The CDR3 totals 14 residues. The CDR3 DNA reads TGTGCCAGCAGTTTAGAGCAGGGGGGCGGCGAGCAGTACTTC. It is translated as CASSLEQGGGEQYF.

V is TRBV19 and J is TRBJ2-7; D gene uncertain. V was shortened by 5 bases and J by 2 bases, with 22 bases between the two germline ends. Germline assignment: CDR1 LNHDA and CDR2 SQIVND (reference sequence). This CDR3 is built from 17 residues. CDR3 DNA sequence: TGTGCCAGTAGTCCACAGTTAAGACCGGGCCGCGCCTACGAGCAGTACTTC. Translating gives CASSPQLRPGRAYEQYF. The variable domain in full, completed from reference TRBV19 and TRBJ2-7, reads DGGITQSPKYLFRKEGQNVTLSCEQNLNHDAMYWYRQDPGQGLRLIYYSQIVNDFQKGDIAEGYSVSREKKESFPLTVTSAQKNPTAFYLCASSPQLRPGRAYEQYFGPGTRLTVT.

The rearrangement uses TRBV4-1 and TRBJ1-2; D is uncertain. The CDR3 runs 13 residues. Trimming left V 1 base short and J 8 bases short, with 11 bases between. Germline V lookup: CDR1 MGHRA, CDR2 YSYEKL. DNA for the CDR3: TGCGCCAGCAGCCAAGCTCTGGTCGGGGGCTACACCTTC. Translation: CASSQALVGGYTF.

The chain links TRBV20-1 to TRBJ1-2; D is uncertain. Between the trimmed V and J ends, which lost 5 bases and 2 bases, there was a span of 15 bases. CDR1 is DFQATT, CDR2 SNEGSKA, per germline (reference sequence). The CDR3 consists of 14 residues. The CDR3, as DNA: TGCAGTGCTCCAACCCGTATACAGAACTATGGCTACACCTTC. Translation gives CSAPTRIQNYGYTF.

The V and J genes are TRBV5-6 and TRBJ2-7, with D perhaps matching TRBD2 (6 bases). Germline CDR1 is SGHDT and CDR2 is YYEEEE. V lost 3 bases, J lost 2 bases, and 18 bases lay in between. The CDR3 has 16 residues. As DNA, the CDR3 is TGTGCCAGCAGCTGGGGGACGGGGGTTAATACCTACGAGCAGTACTTC. Residues: CASSWGTGVNTYEQYF.

V usage is TRBV5-6 and J usage is TRBJ1-4; possibly TRBD1 for D (5 bases). The CDR3 is made up of 14 amino acids. CDR1 and CDR2 from the germline V gene are SGHDT and YYEEEE. With 4 bases removed from V and 3 bases from J, the gap between germline ends came to 10 bases. CDR3: CASSRGGSNEKLFF. In DNA, the CDR3 is TGTGCCAGCAGCCGCGGGGGGTCTAATGAAAAACTGTTTTTT.